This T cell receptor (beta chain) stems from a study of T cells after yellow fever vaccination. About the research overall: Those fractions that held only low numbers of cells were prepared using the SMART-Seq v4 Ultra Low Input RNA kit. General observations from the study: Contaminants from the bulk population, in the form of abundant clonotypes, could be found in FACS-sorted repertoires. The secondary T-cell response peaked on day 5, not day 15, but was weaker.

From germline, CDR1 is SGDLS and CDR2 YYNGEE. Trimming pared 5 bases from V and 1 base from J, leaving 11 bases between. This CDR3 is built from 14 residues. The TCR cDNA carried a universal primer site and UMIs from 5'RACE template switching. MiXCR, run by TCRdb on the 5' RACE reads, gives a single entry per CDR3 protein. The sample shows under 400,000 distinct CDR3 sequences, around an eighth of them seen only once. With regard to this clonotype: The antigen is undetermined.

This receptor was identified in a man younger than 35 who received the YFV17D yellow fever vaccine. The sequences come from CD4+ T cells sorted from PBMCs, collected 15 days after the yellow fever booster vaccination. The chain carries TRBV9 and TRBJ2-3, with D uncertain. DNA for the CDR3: TGTGCCAGCAGTGCCCCTAATGGCACAGATACGCAGTATTTT. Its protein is CASSAPNGTDTQYF.